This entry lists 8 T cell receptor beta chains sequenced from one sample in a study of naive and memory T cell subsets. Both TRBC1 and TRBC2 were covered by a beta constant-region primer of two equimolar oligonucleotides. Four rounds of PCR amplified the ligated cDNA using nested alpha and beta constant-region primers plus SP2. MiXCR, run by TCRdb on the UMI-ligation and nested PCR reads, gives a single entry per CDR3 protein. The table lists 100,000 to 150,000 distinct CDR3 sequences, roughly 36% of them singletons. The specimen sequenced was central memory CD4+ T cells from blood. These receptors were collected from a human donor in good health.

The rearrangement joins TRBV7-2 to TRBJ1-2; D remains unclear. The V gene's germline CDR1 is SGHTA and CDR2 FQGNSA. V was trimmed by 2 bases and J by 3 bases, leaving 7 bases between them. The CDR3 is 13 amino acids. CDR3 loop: CASSLWGDYGYTF. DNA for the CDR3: TGTGCCAGCAGCTTATGGGGAGACTATGGCTACACCTTC.

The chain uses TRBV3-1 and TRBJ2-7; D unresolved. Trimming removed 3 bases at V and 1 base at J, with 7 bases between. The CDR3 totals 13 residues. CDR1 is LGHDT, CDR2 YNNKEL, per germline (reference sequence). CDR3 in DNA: TGTGCCAGCAGCCATGTCAGTTCCTACGAGCAGTACTTC. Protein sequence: CASSHVSSYEQYF.

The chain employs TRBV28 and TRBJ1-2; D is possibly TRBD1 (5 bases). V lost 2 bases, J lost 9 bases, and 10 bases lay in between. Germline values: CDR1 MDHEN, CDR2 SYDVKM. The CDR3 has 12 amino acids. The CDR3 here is CASSLRDLRYTF. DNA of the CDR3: TGTGCCAGCAGTTTAAGGGACCTACGCTACACCTTC.

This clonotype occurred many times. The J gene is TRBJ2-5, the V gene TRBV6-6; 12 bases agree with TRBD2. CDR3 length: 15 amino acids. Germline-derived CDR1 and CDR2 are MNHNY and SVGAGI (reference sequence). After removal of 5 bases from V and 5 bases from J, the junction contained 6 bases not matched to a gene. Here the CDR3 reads CASSALAGGQETQYF. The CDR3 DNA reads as TGTGCCAGCAGTGCCCTAGCGGGAGGGCAGGAGACCCAGTACTTC.

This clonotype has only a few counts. The DNA of the CDR3 is TGCAGTGCTATTGAAGCCGGGACCTACTACAATGAGCAGTTCTTC. It codes for CSAIEAGTYYNEQFF. V and J are TRBV20-1 and TRBJ2-1; D is possibly TRBD1 or TRBD2 (5 bases each). Germline CDR1 is DFQATT and CDR2 is SNEGSKA (reference sequence). The CDR3 contains 15 residues. Trimming shortened V by 4 bases and J by 3 bases, and 16 bases separated the two germline ends.

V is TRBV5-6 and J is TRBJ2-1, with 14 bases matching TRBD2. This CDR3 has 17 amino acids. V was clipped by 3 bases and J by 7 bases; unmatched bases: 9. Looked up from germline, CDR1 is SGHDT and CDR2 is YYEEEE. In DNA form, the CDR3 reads TGTGCCAGCAGCTCCGGGACTAGCGGGAGACTGGGGAATGAGCAGTTCTTC. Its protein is CASSSGTSGRLGNEQFF. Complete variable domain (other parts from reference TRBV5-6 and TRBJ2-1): DAGVTQSPTHLIKTRGQQVTLRCSPKSGHDTVSWYQQALGQGPQFIFQYYEEEERQRGNFPDRFSGHQFPNYSSELNVNALLLGDSALYLCASSSGTSGRLGNEQFFGPGTRLTVL.

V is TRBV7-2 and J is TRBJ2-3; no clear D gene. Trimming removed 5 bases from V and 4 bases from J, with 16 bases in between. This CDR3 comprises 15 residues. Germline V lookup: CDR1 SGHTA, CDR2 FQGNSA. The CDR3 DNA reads TGTGCCAGCAGCCGACTGGGCGGACGGGCAGATACGCAGTATTTT. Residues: CASSRLGGRADTQYF.

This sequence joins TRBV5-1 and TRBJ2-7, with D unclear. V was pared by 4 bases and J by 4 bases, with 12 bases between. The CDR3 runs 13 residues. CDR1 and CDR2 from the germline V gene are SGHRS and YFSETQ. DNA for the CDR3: TGCGCCAGCAGCCCAGAGTTGGGTTACGAGCAGTACTTC. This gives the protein CASSPELGYEQYF.